This TCR beta chain was captured by sequencing in a study of T cells in Graves' hyperthyroidism and ophthalmopathy. Template material for amplifying TCR beta CDR3 regions consisted of RNA transcripts. HTBI primers were employed in a first-round RT-PCR of the TCR CDR3. TCRdb fed the multiplex PCR reads into MiXCR, producing one record per CDR3 protein. The sample contains a few hundred thousand distinct CDR3 sequences, approximately 14% of which appear only once. This clonotype came up many times. The CDR3 length is 14 residues. The germline CDR1 and CDR2 sequences are SNHLY and FYNNEI. Trimming took 8 bases from V and 2 from J, leaving 14 bases between them. Hyperthyroidism had been newly diagnosed in patients aged 18 to 65, and its duration was under 2 months. Sampled blood dates from first hyperthyroidism diagnosis, and it precedes any ophthalmopathy symptoms. Using 9.5 to 10 ml of fresh peripheral blood, PBMCs were prepared.

The TCR comes from a woman aged 50 to 60 with Graves' hyperthyroidism that later progressed to Graves' ophthalmopathy. This chain uses TRBV2 with TRBJ2-3, with D unclear. The sequenced sample consisted of blood. DNA of the CDR3: TGTGCCAGCCAGCCAGGAGAGGACACAGATACGCAGTATTTT. Protein product: CASQPGEDTDTQYF.